The subject of this entry is one TCR beta chain. Per the germline V gene, CDR1 is SGHRS and CDR2 is YFSETQ. V was pared by 4 bases and J by 0 bases, with 2 bases between. This CDR3 has 11 residues. This sample was taken from a study of blood T cell repertoires in COVID-19. Study as a whole: The analysed material was cDNA or gDNA that came from T cells, B-cell-depleted T cells, or PBMCs.

In the original analysis: Estimates of nucleated cell counts were drawn from the amplification of reference gene primers. Repertoires were generated with immunoSEQ multiplex PCR, while TCRdb's copy carries only in-frame clones and drops some. V and J calls and clone size are given by that table; D and trimming were obtained from the DNA. The table shows 200,000 to 300,000 clones, with around nine tenths occurring only once. Sequenced sample: peripheral blood. J is TRBJ2-7 and V is TRBV5-1, with D uncertain. This clonotype was sampled from a woman aged 60-75 years who had recovered from COVID-19. CDR3 amino acids: CASSHSYEQYF. Written as DNA, the CDR3 is TGCGCCAGCAGCCACTCCTACGAGCAGTACTTC.